One sample yielded the 10 T cell receptor beta chains listed below, sequenced in a study. Using its own MiXCR run on the 5' RACE reads, TCRdb lists one record per CDR3 protein. This sample has 34,000 or so distinct CDR3 sequences, with 25% to 30% found just once. Cells sorted as Tregs were CD4+, CD25+ and CD127-/low. Sequencing used tumor-infiltrating Tregs sorted from the breast tumor. The receptor set was obtained from a female donor with breast cancer.

The V gene is TRBV24-1, the J gene TRBJ2-3, with D hard to call. This CDR3 has 15 residues. V lost 3 bases and J 1 base, leaving 10 bases between the germline ends. Germline loops: CDR1 KGHDR, CDR2 SFDVKD. The CDR3 nucleotides read TGTGCCACCAGTGATCCTGGACGGGGCACAGATACGCAGTATTTT. This sequence encodes CATSDPGRGTDTQYF.

This clonotype was picked up many times. The rearrangement joins TRBV12-3 or TRBV12-4 to TRBJ1-1, with D possibly TRBD1 on 6 matching bases. The CDR3 contains 13 residues. V lost 3 bases to trimming and J lost 8 bases, with 13 bases between them. The CDR3 DNA reads TGTGCCAGCAGTTTTGTCAGGGGCGTCGAAGCTTTCTTT. It codes for CASSFVRGVEAFF.

This clonotype was seen ten or more times. The chain joins TRBV7-2 to TRBJ2-1, with D unclear. Trimming took off 2 bases at V and 4 bases at J, with 9 bases between the two ends. The CDR3 is 14 amino acids. Germline assignment: CDR1 SGHTA and CDR2 FQGNSA. The CDR3 protein is CASSLRAAYNEQFF. In DNA, the CDR3 is TGTGCCAGCAGCTTAAGGGCAGCATACAATGAGCAGTTCTTC.

This clonotype was observed a handful of times. The gene calls are TRBV7-3 and TRBJ2-7; the match to TRBD1 covers 9 bases. Germline V gene lookup returns CDR1 SGHTA and CDR2 FQGTGA. The CDR3 consists of 13 residues. Trimming took 6 bases from V and 3 from J; bases not matched to a gene: 3. CDR3 nucleotides: TGTGCCAGCAGGCGGACAGGGGACTACGAGCAGTACTTC. Translation: CASRRTGDYEQYF. The full variable domain, its missing parts supplied by reference TRBV7-3 and TRBJ2-7, is GAGVSQTPSNKVTEKGKYVELRCDPISGHTALYWYRQSLGQGPEFLIYFQGTGAADDSGLPNDRFFAVRPEGSVSTLKIQRTERGDSAVYLCASRRTGDYEQYFGPGTRLTVT.

Concerning this clonotype itself: At one end the junction does not follow the germline gene, possibly because of a read error. The CDR3 DNA follows: TGTGCCAGCAGCGCGCTTGGGGGGGCCTACGATGAGCAGTTCTTC. Its translation: CASSALGGAYDEQFF. The rearrangement joins TRBV9 to TRBJ2-1; tentative D call: TRBD2 (7 bases). The CDR3 totals 15 residues. Per germline, CDR1 SGDLS and CDR2 YYNGEE.

Ten or more counts support this clonotype. The chain has TRBV20-1 and TRBJ1-4, with D perhaps matching TRBD1 (5 bases). Trimming left V 0 bases short and J 8 bases short, with 13 bases between. The length of the CDR3 is 14 residues. Germline CDR1 and CDR2: DFQATT and SNEGSKA (reference sequence). The CDR3, as DNA: TGCAGTGCTAGAGACCAAGCGGGGCGGGAAAAACTGTTTTTT. Translating it yields CSARDQAGREKLFF.

Only a few counts were recorded for this clonotype. The V call is TRBV12-5, the J call TRBJ2-1; D gene uncertain. Looked up from germline, CDR1 is LGHNT and CDR2 is FRNRAP. Trimming cost V 2 bases and J 7 bases, with 9 bases left between them. The CDR3 length is 13 residues. The CDR3 loop reads CASGLQSTNEQFF. CDR3 nucleotide sequence: TGTGCTAGTGGTTTGCAAAGTACTAATGAGCAGTTCTTC.

This clonotype appeared a few times. As DNA, the CDR3 is TGTGCCAGCAGTTACTCGGACGGGGACAAAAACATTCAGTACTTC. It yields the protein CASSYSDGDKNIQYF. The rearrangement joins TRBV6-5 to TRBJ2-4; D may be TRBD2 (5 bases). Germline-derived CDR1 and CDR2 are MNHEY and SVGAGI. The V end was cut by 0 bases, the J end by 3 bases, with 9 bases between. The CDR3 is 15 amino acids.

This clonotype was counted only a few times. Relative to the germline gene, one junction end is altered; a read error may explain this. This sequence joins TRBV30 and TRBJ1-3; D not resolved. Germline-derived CDR1 and CDR2 are GTSNPN and SVGIG (reference sequence). This CDR3 comprises 13 residues. The CDR3 loop is CTWSVGIRNTIYF. The DNA of the CDR3 is TGTACCTGGAGTGTAGGCATAAGAAACACCATATATTTT.

The chain employs TRBV28 and TRBJ2-5; tentative D call: TRBD1 (6 bases). Trimming cost V 7 bases and J 3 bases, with 15 bases left between them. The germline CDR1 and CDR2 sequences are MDHEN and SYDVKM. The CDR3 length is 14 residues. CDR3 nucleotides: TGTGCCAGCAACCTCTACGGACAGAAAGAGACCCAGTACTTC. Amino acid sequence: CASNLYGQKETQYF.